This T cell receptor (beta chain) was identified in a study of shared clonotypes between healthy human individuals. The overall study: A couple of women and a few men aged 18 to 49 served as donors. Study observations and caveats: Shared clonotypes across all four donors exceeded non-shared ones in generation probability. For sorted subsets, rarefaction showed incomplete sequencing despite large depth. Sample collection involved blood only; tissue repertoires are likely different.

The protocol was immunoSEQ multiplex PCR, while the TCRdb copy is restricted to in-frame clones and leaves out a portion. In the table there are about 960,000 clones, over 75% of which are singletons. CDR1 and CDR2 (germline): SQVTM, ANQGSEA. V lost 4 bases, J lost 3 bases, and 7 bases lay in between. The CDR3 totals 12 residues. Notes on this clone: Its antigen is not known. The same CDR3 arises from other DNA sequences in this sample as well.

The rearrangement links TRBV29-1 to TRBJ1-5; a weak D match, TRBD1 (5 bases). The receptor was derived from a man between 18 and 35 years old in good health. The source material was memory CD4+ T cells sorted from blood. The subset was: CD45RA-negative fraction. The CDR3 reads CSVGGFNQPQHF. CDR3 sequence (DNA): TGCAGCGTTGGGGGCTTCAATCAGCCCCAGCATTTT.